The T cell receptor (beta chain) under discussion was sequenced for a study of identical twins (dated by TCRdb to the mid-2010s). With regard to the full study: To test whether fetal clonotypes persist, this study deep-sequenced TCR alpha and beta repertoires from monozygotic twins, from unrelated adults of various ages, and from cord blood. To rule out contamination, the twin experiments were replicated at different times with different library preparation protocols. The paper as a whole reports these results and caveats: Out-of-frame TCR alpha sharing in monozygotic twins was systematically underestimated by recombination models, whereas sharing between unrelated individuals was in agreement with the recombination models. Invariant T cells such as MAIT and iNKT could partly confound zero-insertion analyses, though diverse VJ usage argued against this for most clonotypes. Compared with coincidental sharing between unrelated individuals, out-of-frame TCR alpha sequences shared between twins had an excess of sequences with low generation probability. Conclusions relied on cross-sectional statistical analysis, since the same donors could not be followed over many years. The excess sharing between twins in beta out-of-frame sequences was weaker because fewer shared sequences reduced the signal-to-noise ratio. Fewer insertions were carried by abundant cord blood beta clonotypes; a weaker similar trend was observed in young adult naive repertoires, while no such trend was observed in memory repertoires.

Library generation was performed with 5' RACE. Sequenced using an Illumina HiSeq 2000. A universal primer binding site was introduced by template switching, and a unique molecular identifier was present in the final cDNA, enabling accurate counting of TCR cDNA molecules. Specific primers in the conserved constant-segment region were used to synthesize first-strand cDNA for TCR alpha and beta chains. Each cDNA library was double barcoded, with a SMART-Mk sample barcode plus Illumina barcodes, to control for contamination. TruSeq adapter sequences along with Illumina sample barcodes were introduced in two successive PCR steps. The Illumina HiSeq platform was used with custom primers to sequence TCR alpha and beta cDNA libraries. On the authors' methods: Raw reads were processed with MiGEC to extract unique molecular identifiers, and MiXCR was used to determine CDR3 positions. Recombination models were inferred per individual with the repgenHMM and IGoR tools using an EM algorithm. Shared clonotype analysis was performed with the tcR package in R, normalizing sharing by the product of cloneset sizes. Out-of-frame nonproductive sequences were analyzed to study raw recombination free of thymic and clonal selection effects. TCRdb handled the public reads itself, with Q25 trimming in fastp and clone calling in MiXCR, and kept productive beta chains. Rows matching on CDR3 protein sequence are summarized as one entry with the most common DNA and genes. These V and J calls are TCRdb output, not the study's own analysis. The sample has about 240,000 distinct CDR3 sequences on record, 10% to 13% of them singletons. The biggest ten clones account for about 9.1% of the sample.

As to this clonotype: The clone's antigen remains unknown. No quality values exist for individual bases; no much larger clone is one base distant.

Every donor was a healthy Caucasian. Miltenyi CD45RO+ enrichment and human naive T-cell isolation kits were used to isolate memory (CD45RO+) and naive T cells from PBMC. Looking up the germline V gene (reference sequence) yields CDR1 PRHDT and CDR2 FYEKMQ. V loses 5 bases, J loses 4 bases, and the germline ends lie 12 bases apart. The CDR3 sequence holds 14 residues, the cysteine and phenylalanine included. CDR3 DNA is the only sequence kept; it has 42 bases, read in frame from the first base. The rearranged chain carries TRBV13 and TRBJ1-3, with a weak D call of TRBD1 (6 bases match). Source material: memory T cells sorted from blood. Explained via the paper, the cell subset or site label denotes: CD45RO+ enriched T cells. This TCR was sampled from a man over 45 in good health. In nucleotide form, the sequence is TGTGCCAGCAGCGGCAGGGGTTCCGGAAACACCATATATTTT. Its coded protein is CASSGRGSGNTIYF.